The 16 T cell receptor beta chains presented below share a single source sample, sequenced in a study of blood T cell repertoires in COVID-19. Generated by immunoSEQ multiplex PCR, the TCRdb table keeps only in-frame clones and is missing some. The sample yields about 250,000 clones, around 89% seen once. The sample consisted of PBMCs or T cells enriched from blood (not recorded which). The receptors derive from a young woman who had recovered from COVID-19.

The chain joins TRBV4-1 to TRBJ1-5; D remains unclear. Germline values: CDR1 MGHRA, CDR2 YSYEKL. Trimming stripped 1 base from V and 9 bases from J, with 10 bases between. The CDR3 has 13 amino acids. This CDR3 is CASSQVAASPQHF. Here the CDR3 DNA reads TGCGCCAGCAGCCAAGTGGCGGCTTCGCCCCAGCATTTT.

This clone was counted between two and nine times. The rearrangement links TRBV6-5 to TRBJ2-7; the match to TRBD1 covers 8 bases. The CDR3 is 13 residues long. CDR1 MNHEY and CDR2 SVGAGI come from the germline V gene. V gave up 5 bases and J gave up 5 bases; unmatched junction bases: 5. The CDR3 loop is CASSRTGKDEQYF. The CDR3 DNA follows: TGTGCCAGCAGTCGGACAGGGAAGGACGAGCAGTACTTC.

The rearrangement links TRBV7-9 to TRBJ2-1, with 10 bases lining up with TRBD2. Germline CDR1 reads SEHNR; CDR2 reads FQNEAQ (reference sequence). This CDR3 is built from 16 residues. The V segment lost 0 bases and the J segment 6 bases; nucleotides outside the gene matches: 5. The CDR3 loop is CASSLAISGGFNEQFF. DNA of the CDR3: TGTGCCAGCAGCTTAGCAATTAGCGGGGGGTTCAATGAGCAGTTCTTC.

This clone was picked up a small number of times. The chain recombines TRBV7-9 with TRBJ1-1; D perhaps matches TRBD1 (5 bases). V was shortened by 2 bases and J by 10 bases, with 20 bases between the two germline ends. Per the germline V gene, CDR1 is SEHNR and CDR2 is FQNEAQ (reference sequence). The CDR3 has 15 residues. CDR3 residues: CASSLRQGGAGGAFF. CDR3 sequence (DNA): TGTGCCAGCAGCTTAAGGCAGGGAGGTGCCGGGGGAGCTTTCTTT.

The chain employs TRBV3-1 (or the pseudogene TRBV3-2) and TRBJ1-5; D is perhaps TRBD1 (5 bases). Germline V lookup: CDR1 LGHDT, CDR2 YNNKEL (reference sequence). V lost 1 base and J 3 bases, leaving 10 bases between the germline ends. The CDR3 has 15 amino acids. The CDR3: CASSQVRGSNQPQHF. DNA of the CDR3: TGTGCCAGCAGCCAAGTAAGGGGATCCAATCAGCCCCAGCATTTT.

DNA for the CDR3: TGCAGCGCCGCAGGCAGGGGTCTGAACTATGGCTACACCTTC. Translating gives CSAAGRGLNYGYTF. The chain employs TRBV29-1 and TRBJ1-2; a weak D match, TRBD1 (6 bases). This CDR3 contains 14 residues. Between the trimmed V and J ends, which lost 7 bases and 2 bases, there was a span of 17 bases. CDR1 and CDR2 from the germline V gene are SQVTM and ANQGSEA.

The chain uses TRBV2 and TRBJ2-7; D may be TRBD1 (5 bases). The germline V and J ends were trimmed by 5 bases and 4 bases, with 12 bases remaining between them. The CDR3 is made up of 13 amino acids. From germline, CDR1 is SNHLY and CDR2 FYNNEI. CDR3 sequence: CASSHPRDYEQYF. The CDR3 nucleotides read TGTGCCAGCAGTCACCCCAGGGATTACGAGCAGTACTTC.

The chain employs TRBV2 and TRBJ1-1; D not resolved. Germline V gene sequence: CDR1 SNHLY, CDR2 FYNNEI. CDR3 length: 12 residues. Trimming cost V 8 bases and J 1 base, with 8 bases left between them. CDR3 DNA: TGTGCCAGCCTACCCTCGAACACTGAAGCTTTCTTT. It codes for CASLPSNTEAFF.

The chain recombines TRBV19 with TRBJ2-2; TRBD2 aligns across 10 bases. Germline V gene sequence: CDR1 LNHDA, CDR2 SQIVND (reference sequence). After removal of 7 bases from V and 3 bases from J, the junction contained 2 bases not matched to a gene. CDR3 length: 14 amino acids. The CDR3 region has the DNA TGTGCCAGTAATAGCGGGGGGTACACCGGGGAGCTGTTTTTT. This sequence encodes CASNSGGYTGELFF.

This clone was detected a few times. The J gene is TRBJ1-1, the V gene TRBV6-2 or TRBV6-3, with D possibly being TRBD1 (5 bases). CDR1 MNHEY and CDR2 SVGEGT come from the germline V gene. Trimming pared 2 bases from V and 1 base from J, leaving 14 bases between. This CDR3 region has 16 residues. CDR3 in DNA: TGTGCCAGCAGTTACCCTTCTGGAGGGGCGAACACTGAAGCTTTCTTT. Protein product: CASSYPSGGANTEAFF.

Concerning this clone itself: Other nucleotide sequences in the sample specify the same CDR3. The rearrangement uses TRBV2 and TRBJ1-2; a weak D match, TRBD1 (6 bases). CDR3 length equals 12 residues. Trimming pared 4 bases from V and 4 bases from J, leaving 7 bases between. Germline V gene data show CDR1 as SNHLY and CDR2 as FYNNEI. CDR3 in amino acids: CASSGTVYGYTF. The CDR3 DNA is TGTGCCAGCAGTGGGACAGTCTATGGCTACACCTTC.

V gene TRBV15 combines with J gene TRBJ2-2, with TRBD2 matching over 7 bases. CDR3 length: 14 residues. The germline CDR1 and CDR2 sequences are LNHNV and YYDKDF (reference sequence). The V segment lost 0 bases and the J segment 11 bases; nucleotides outside the gene matches: 6. CDR3 DNA sequence: TGTGCCACCAGCAGAGAACTAGCGTCGCGTGAGCTGTTTTTT. It translates to CATSRELASRELFF.

The rearrangement uses TRBV7-3 and TRBJ2-3, with a weak D call TRBD1 (5 bases). V lost 5 bases and J 5 bases, leaving 14 bases between the germline ends. The CDR3 sequence is 14 residues long. The germline gives CDR1 SGHTA, CDR2 FQGTGA. This chain's CDR3 is CASSLTGFKDTQYF. The CDR3 region has the DNA TGTGCCAGCAGCCTTACAGGATTTAAAGATACGCAGTATTTT.

The chain links TRBV30 to TRBJ1-4, with a possible D match to TRBD1 (5 bases). V was cut by 1 base and J by 5 bases, with 11 bases left in between. CDR3 length: 14 residues. Germline-derived CDR1 and CDR2 are GTSNPN and SVGIG (reference sequence). The CDR3 DNA follows: TGTGCCTGGAGTGGGGGGGTGTACAATGAAAAACTGTTTTTT. This gives the protein CAWSGGVYNEKLFF.

The chain carries TRBV14 and TRBJ2-3; a possible D gene is TRBD2 (6 bases). Per germline, CDR1 SGHDN and CDR2 FVKESK. The V end lost 3 bases, the J end lost 0 bases, and 19 bases lay between the germline ends. The CDR3 contains 18 residues. The chain's CDR3 is CASSQSLAALSSTDTQYF. The CDR3 region has the DNA TGTGCCAGCAGCCAGTCTTTAGCGGCACTATCTAGCACAGATACGCAGTATTTT.

The sample holds a few counts of this clone. V usage is TRBV10-2 and J usage is TRBJ2-3, with 8 bases fitting TRBD2. In germline, CDR1 is WSHSY, CDR2 SAAADI. This CDR3 region has 15 residues. The V gene end was trimmed by 6 bases and the J gene end by 7 bases; junction bases not matched to a gene: 12. CDR3 nucleotides: TGCGCCAGCAGGATAGCGGGGACTCGCGGGAATACGCAGTATTTT. It encodes CASRIAGTRGNTQYF.